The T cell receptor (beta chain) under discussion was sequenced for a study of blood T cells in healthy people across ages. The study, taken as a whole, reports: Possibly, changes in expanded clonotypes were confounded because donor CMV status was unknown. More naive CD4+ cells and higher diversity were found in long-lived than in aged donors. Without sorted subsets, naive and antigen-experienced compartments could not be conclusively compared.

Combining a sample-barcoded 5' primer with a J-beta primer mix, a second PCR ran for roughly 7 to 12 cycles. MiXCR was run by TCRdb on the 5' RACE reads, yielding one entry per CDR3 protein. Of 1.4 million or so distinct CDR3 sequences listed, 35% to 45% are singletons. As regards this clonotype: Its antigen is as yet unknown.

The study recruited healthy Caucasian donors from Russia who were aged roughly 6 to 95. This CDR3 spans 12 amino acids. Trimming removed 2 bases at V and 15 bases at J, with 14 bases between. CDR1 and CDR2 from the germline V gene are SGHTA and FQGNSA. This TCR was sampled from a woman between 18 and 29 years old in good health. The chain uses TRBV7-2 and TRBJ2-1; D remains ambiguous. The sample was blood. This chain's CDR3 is CASSLSGPNGFF. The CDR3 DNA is TGTGCCAGCAGCTTATCAGGCCCTAATGGGTTCTTC.